Sequencing of this T cell receptor beta chain was carried out in a study of regulatory T cells in long-lasting Graves disease (dated by TCRdb to about 2021). With respect to the entire study: Persistent Graves' disease was defined as persistently positive TSH receptor autoantibodies together with antithyroid drug treatment for over 5 years. TCR sequencing covered some 13 persistent and 20 newly diagnosed Graves' disease patients, 33 samples in total. Antithyroid drugs had been taken for 8.5 to 11 years on average by persistent Graves' disease patients in the clinical cohort. The study was conducted in China and was registered as a clinical trial. Peripheral blood TCR sequencing and RNA sequencing compared persistent Graves' disease patients with newly diagnosed Graves' disease patients.

What the authors observed across the whole study: Patients with persistent disease shared more public clonotypes (roughly 2,900) than newly diagnosed patients did (approximately 990). Sequencing and analysis were restricted to the TCR beta chain. Preferential use of TRBV28, TRBJ1-2 and TRBJ2-5 was observed in persistent disease, whereas TRBV20-1 and TRBJ2-1 were favored in newly diagnosed disease. Persistent Graves' disease patients showed lower TCR Shannon entropy and fewer highly expanded clones than newly diagnosed patients, suggesting clonal expansion. As a limitation, the authors acknowledged that the small sample size may reduce accuracy. Peripheral blood alone was examined, since thyroid tissue, which constituted the primary lesion, could not be accessed.

Receptor libraries were prepared by multiplex PCR. This sample was sequenced with an Illumina HiSeq 4000. CDR3 regions were amplified by Arm-PCR with iRepertoire HTBI primers to construct TCR beta libraries. Gel purification was performed on PCR products prior to sequencing. Processing in the source paper ran as follows. Gene usage analysis of CDR3 amino acid clonotypes relied on the 55 to 80 TRBV and about 13 TRBJ segments identified across samples. Filtered high-quality paired reads were merged into contigs using COPE and FqMerger. BLAST was used to align contigs to IMGT TRBV, TRBD and TRBJ reference genes, and CDR3 was defined according to IMGT. Highly expanded clones were defined as clonotypes with a frequency above 0.1%. Shannon entropy served as the measure of repertoire diversity, while the Gini coefficient captured V-J evenness. A clonotype found in more than one individual was treated as public. TCRdb reworked the public reads: Q25 trimming with fastp, MiXCR clone assembly, productive beta chains retained. Records with the same CDR3 protein are collapsed into one entry carrying the most frequent genes and DNA. Here the V and J calls rest on TCRdb's processing, not on the authors' analysis. Present in this sample are around 450,000 distinct CDR3 sequences, under 25% of which were seen just once. The top ten clones comprise roughly 7.7% of the sample.

This specimen's time point label, interpreted: persistent/refractory GD, antithyroid drugs over 5 years with positive TRAb. RNA was extracted from PBMCs in TRIzol for both TCR sequencing and RNA sequencing. Graves' disease was diagnosed according to American Thyroid Association guidelines. Patients for the study were recruited at an endocrinology department in Xi'an, China. From each patient, nine milliliters of peripheral blood was collected into an EDTA anticoagulant tube. PBMCs were isolated by Ficoll Paque Plus density gradient separation without further T cell sorting. An Agilent 2100 Bioanalyzer and agarose gel were used to check RNA quality, while a NanoDrop 2000 measured RNA concentration. The cysteine opens and the phenylalanine closes a CDR3 of 15 amino acids. Left in the record is the CDR3 DNA by itself, 45 bases read in frame from the first base. Between the V and J ends, shortened by 6 bases and 3 bases respectively, the junction contains 18 bases. The germline V gene provides CDR1 MDHEN and CDR2 SYDVKM.

This clonotype was observed at least ten times. Its antigen target is currently unknown. No much larger clone is present one base from it, and per-base qualities are unavailable. The sequence was obtained from a female donor with Graves disease. The rearranged segments are TRBV28 and TRBJ2-7; D gene: possibly TRBD2, on 7 matching bases. This material consisted of peripheral blood mononuclear cells (PBMCs), taken when the disease was refractory, from a patient treated with antithyroid drugs. The encoded CDR3 is CASSPPGAGVYEQYF. The base sequence is TGTGCCAGCAGCCCCCCGGGGGCGGGAGTCTACGAGCAGTACTTC.